A selection of T cell receptor beta chains follows, all from one sample in a study of T cell responses to AZD1222 COVID-19 vaccine. The assay was immunoSEQ multiplex PCR, and TCRdb's table has in-frame clones only and misses some. This table has tens of thousands of clones, approximately 89% appearing once. The sample in question was peripheral blood, obtained 28 days after the second dose of the MenACWY control vaccine. These TCRs come from an adult who received the MenACWY meningococcal vaccine as a control. Both conserved end residues are part of each CDR3. The order of the fields is clone size, CDR3 length, V gene, D gene, J gene, CDR3 protein, CDR3 DNA. The D gene is left open where the match is weak. Clone size appears in some rows only: once, few, many, or a class for an expanded clone.

-	15	TRBV18	-	TRBJ1-5	CASSADRLSNQPQHF	TGTGCCAGCTCCGCGGACAGACTTAGCAATCAGCCCCAGCATTTT
-	17	TRBV6-1	TRBD2	TRBJ2-1	CASSDSGLAASYNEQFF	TGTGCCAGCAGTGATTCGGGACTAGCGGCGTCCTACAATGAGCAGTTCTTC
-	15	TRBV3-1/TRBV3-2	TRBD1	TRBJ1-6	CASSQVSRGDSPLHF	TGTGCCAGCAGCCAAGTCTCCAGGGGGGACTCACCCCTCCACTTT
-	16	TRBV15	TRBD1	TRBJ2-5	CATSANPNRGGETQYF	TGTGCCACCAGCGCGAACCCAAACAGGGGTGGCGAGACCCAGTACTTC
-	14	TRBV6-2/TRBV6-3	TRBD1	TRBJ1-4	CASSWDRLGEKLFF	TGTGCCAGCAGTTGGGACAGGCTGGGTGAAAAACTGTTTTTT
-	16	TRBV5-1	TRBD1	TRBJ1-2	CASSSGTGAFNYGYTF	TGCGCCAGCAGCTCTGGGACAGGAGCTTTTAACTATGGCTACACCTTC
-	14	TRBV27	-	TRBJ2-7	CASRRTLTSYEQYF	TGTGCCAGCAGACGGACTCTAACCTCCTACGAGCAGTACTTC
-	17	TRBV7-9	TRBD1	TRBJ1-5	CASSLAFGQAGNQPQHF	TGTGCCAGCAGCTTAGCGTTCGGACAGGCGGGCAATCAGCCCCAGCATTTT
-	19	TRBV21-1	-	TRBJ2-1	CASSPCTSGGLSSYNEQFF	TGTGCCAGCAGCCCCTGTACTAGCGGGGGGCTGAGCTCCTACAATGAGCAGTTCTTC
-	14	TRBV30	TRBD1	TRBJ1-6	CAWSDTTGSSPLHF	TGTGCCTGGAGTGATACGACAGGGAGTTCACCCCTCCACTTT
few	13	TRBV6-1	-	TRBJ1-6	CASSDFYNSPLHF	TGTGCCAGCAGTGATTTCTATAATTCACCCCTCCACTTT
once	14	TRBV9	-	TRBJ1-6	CASSENVRSSPLHF	TGTGCCAGCAGCGAAAACGTCCGGAGTTCACCCCTCCACTTT
-	16	TRBV5-8	TRBD2	TRBJ2-3	CASSLRGGSSTDTQYF	TGTGCCAGCAGCTTGCGCGGGGGGTCCAGCACAGATACGCAGTATTTT
once	15	TRBV6-2/TRBV6-3	-	TRBJ2-5	CASSYSNRNQETQYF	TGTGCCAGCAGTTACTCGAATCGGAACCAAGAGACCCAGTACTTC
-	15	TRBV6-2/TRBV6-3	TRBD1	TRBJ2-7	CASSSQGQGANEQYF	TGTGCCAGCAGCTCCCAGGGACAGGGGGCTAACGAGCAGTACTTC
-	14	TRBV18	-	TRBJ1-1	CASSPPFRATEAFF	TGTGCCAGCTCACCACCTTTCCGCGCGACTGAAGCTTTCTTT
-	14	TRBV28	TRBD1	TRBJ1-2	CASSLPGTGYGYTF	TGTGCCAGCAGTCTCCCCGGGACAGGCTATGGCTACACCTTC
few	14	TRBV9	-	TRBJ1-1	CASSASYMNTEAFF	TGTGCCAGCAGCGCCAGTTACATGAACACTGAAGCTTTCTTT
-	13	TRBV5-6	-	TRBJ2-1	CASSLNRYNEQFF	TGTGCCAGCAGCCTCAACAGGTACAATGAGCAGTTCTTC
-	15	TRBV30	TRBD2	TRBJ2-7	CAWGPIGGGLYEQYF	TGTGCCTGGGGCCCCATCGGGGGGGGCCTTTACGAGCAGTACTTC
-	15	TRBV10-1	TRBD1	TRBJ1-1	CASRRQGERNTEAFF	TGCGCCAGCCGACGACAGGGGGAGCGGAACACTGAAGCTTTCTTT
few	16	TRBV5-4	-	TRBJ1-2	CASSNEPGTSSYGYTF	TGTGCCAGCAGCAACGAACCAGGGACATCGAGCTATGGCTACACCTTC
-	16	TRBV7-2	-	TRBJ2-3	CASSLARSTGTDTQYF	TGTGCCAGCAGCTTAGCTCGGTCCACTGGCACAGATACGCAGTATTTT
once	13	TRBV5-6	-	TRBJ1-2	CASSLVEGYGYTF	TGTGCCAGCAGCTTGGTCGAGGGGTATGGCTACACCTTC
-	16	TRBV19	TRBD2	TRBJ2-1	CASSMASGGVNNEQFF	TGTGCCAGTAGTATGGCTAGCGGGGGGGTTAACAATGAGCAGTTCTTC
-	15	TRBV7-9	-	TRBJ2-3	CASSFSYATTDTQYF	TGTGCCAGCAGCTTTTCGTACGCCACCACAGATACGCAGTATTTT
-	15	TRBV7-2	-	TRBJ2-3	CASSLRQVPTDTQYF	TGTGCCAGCAGCTTAAGGCAGGTGCCCACAGATACGCAGTATTTT
-	15	TRBV5-1	-	TRBJ1-2	CASSLFGGADYGYTF	TGCGCCAGCAGCTTGTTCGGGGGCGCGGACTATGGCTACACCTTC
-	15	TRBV19	TRBD1	TRBJ2-7	CASSIVTGARNEQYF	TGTGCCAGTAGTATCGTGACAGGGGCCCGGAACGAGCAGTACTTC
once	17	TRBV5-8	TRBD1	TRBJ2-3	CASSFPLPGQGKDTQYF	TGTGCCAGCAGCTTTCCCCTACCGGGACAGGGCAAAGATACGCAGTATTTT
-	14	TRBV18	-	TRBJ1-2	CASSSRDGADGYTF	TGTGCCAGCTCATCCCGGGACGGGGCGGATGGCTACACCTTC
-	16	TRBV5-1	TRBD2	TRBJ2-5	CASSLLASGVAETQYF	TGCGCCAGCAGCTTGCTGGCTAGCGGGGTGGCAGAGACCCAGTACTTC
-	14	TRBV10-1	-	TRBJ1-2	CASSGLGNPYGYTF	TGCGCCAGCAGTGGGTTAGGTAACCCCTATGGCTACACCTTC
-	14	TRBV2	-	TRBJ1-6	CASSGRDGNSPLHF	TGTGCCAGCAGTGGTAGGGATGGTAATTCACCCCTCCACTTT
-	14	TRBV7-8	TRBD1	TRBJ1-1	CASSLGGFRGQAFF	TGTGCCAGCAGCTTAGGAGGATTCAGGGGGCAAGCTTTCTTT
few	15	TRBV28	TRBD2	TRBJ2-1	CASSSRLAGYNEQFF	TGTGCCAGCAGTTCTAGACTAGCGGGCTACAATGAGCAGTTCTTC
-	13	TRBV3-1/TRBV3-2	-	TRBJ1-4	CASSQASVRKLFF	TGTGCCAGCAGCCAAGCCTCAGTCAGAAAACTGTTTTTT
-	13	TRBV6-5	-	TRBJ1-6	CASTMTGRSPLHF	TGTGCCAGCACCATGACAGGTCGTTCACCCCTCCACTTT
-	12	TRBV2	-	TRBJ2-7	CASSWVLYEQYF	TGTGCCAGCTCTTGGGTCCTCTACGAGCAGTACTTC
-	15	TRBV27	TRBD1	TRBJ1-6	CASNGTGCNNSPLHF	TGTGCCAGCAACGGGACAGGGTGTAATAATTCACCCCTCCACTTT
-	16	TRBV4-3	-	TRBJ1-3	CASSQAGTLSGNTIYF	TGCGCCAGCAGCCAAGCCGGGACTCTCTCTGGAAACACCATATATTTT
-	13	TRBV5-1	TRBD1	TRBJ1-2	CASSPDRGEGYTF	TGCGCCAGCAGTCCCGACAGGGGGGAAGGCTACACCTTC
-	12	TRBV29-1	-	TRBJ2-7	CSVEGTAYEQYF	TGCAGCGTTGAAGGCACCGCCTACGAGCAGTACTTC
-	14	TRBV5-8	-	TRBJ2-7	CASSLDRGSYEQYF	TGTGCCAGCAGCTTGGATCGGGGGTCCTACGAGCAGTACTTC
-	12	TRBV30	-	TRBJ2-7	CAGWTPAYEQYF	TGTGCCGGGTGGACACCAGCCTACGAGCAGTACTTC
-	14	TRBV15	-	TRBJ2-7	CATSRDTDAYEQYF	TGTGCCACCAGCAGAGATACCGACGCTTACGAGCAGTACTTC
-	17	TRBV18	TRBD2	TRBJ2-7	CASSGPGLAGIPYEQYF	TGTGCCAGCTCAGGACCGGGACTAGCGGGGATCCCCTACGAGCAGTACTTC
-	15	TRBV19	-	TRBJ2-1	CASSIVETAYNEQFF	TGTGCCAGTAGTATAGTGGAGACGGCCTACAATGAGCAGTTCTTC
once	14	TRBV7-9	TRBD1	TRBJ1-5	CASSGQGGNQPQHF	TGTGCCAGCAGCGGACAGGGAGGCAATCAGCCCCAGCATTTT
many	16	TRBV5-6	-	TRBJ2-7	CASSLFLNRETYEQYF	TGTGCCAGCAGCCTATTTCTAAACAGGGAGACCTACGAGCAGTACTTC
once	13	TRBV29-1	-	TRBJ1-1	CSVEEAGATEAFF	TGCAGCGTTGAAGAGGCCGGCGCCACTGAAGCTTTCTTT
-	15	TRBV20-1	-	TRBJ2-1	CSASGRGDSYNEQFF	TGCAGTGCTAGTGGCCGCGGGGATTCCTACAATGAGCAGTTCTTC
-	16	TRBV4-3	TRBD1	TRBJ2-2	CASSQGRYTGAGELFF	TGCGCCAGCAGCCAGGGACGCTACACAGGGGCCGGGGAGCTGTTTTTT
-	16	TRBV27	TRBD2	TRBJ2-5	CASSETSGGARETQYF	TGTGCCAGCAGTGAGACTAGCGGGGGGGCCCGGGAGACCCAGTACTTC